The sequence of this T cell receptor beta chain was determined in a study of blood T cells in healthy people across ages. Of note for this clonotype: What it recognizes is unknown.

The CDR3 sequence is 19 residues long. Per the germline V gene, CDR1 is MGHRA and CDR2 is YSYEKL. V gave up 4 bases and J gave up 1 base, with 23 bases separating them. PBMCs, at least 6 million per sample, were isolated. Study conclusions and caveats: Unsorted PBMC material precluded a definitive naive versus antigen-experienced comparison. Higher diversity, along with more naive CD4+ cells, distinguished long-lived donors from aged donors.

A second about 7 to 12 cycle PCR used barcoded and J-beta primers. Carrying 12 random nucleotides, a template-switch adaptor labeled each individual cDNA molecule. TCRdb processed the 5' RACE reads anew with MiXCR; each CDR3 protein has one entry. The table includes about 1.8 million distinct CDR3 sequences, around 50% detected once. The clonotype originates from a woman aged 40 to 50 in good health. J is TRBJ2-1 and V is TRBV4-1; TRBD1 or TRBD2 may be the D gene (5 bases each). The sequencing input was blood. The CDR3, as DNA: TGCGCCAGCAGCCGAGACCCCTGGGGGACGCTCGATTCCTACAATGAGCAGTTCTTC. Amino acids: CASSRDPWGTLDSYNEQFF.